A selection of T cell receptor beta chains follows, all from one sample in a study of molecular identifiers for immune sequencing clone quantification. TCRdb independently ran MiXCR on the PCR reads; one entry per CDR3 protein. The data show about half a million distinct CDR3 sequences, over 20% seen once. Source material: naive CD8+ T cells from blood, with Jurkat cell RNA spiked in. Every receptor here comes from a human donor in good health. Some libraries in this study had Jurkat cell RNA spiked in. Both conserved end residues are part of each CDR3. D genes are given only for firm matches. Part of the rows lack a size; the others show once, few, many or a class for expanded clones.

v_gene,d_gene,j_gene,abundance,len,CDR3nt,CDR3aa
TRBV12-3/TRBV12-4,.,TRBJ2-5,many,12,TGTGCCAGCAGTAACACAGGAGAGACCCAGTACTTC,CASSNTGETQYF
TRBV29-1,.,TRBJ2-5,few,12,TGCAGCGTTGGGGGGATTTCGGAGACCCAGTACTTC,CSVGGISETQYF
TRBV4-1,.,TRBJ1-1,.,14,TGCGCCAGCAGCCAAGAATGGAGGAACACTGAAGCTTTCTTT,CASSQEWRNTEAFF
TRBV12-3/TRBV12-4,TRBD2,TRBJ2-1,few,14,TGTGCCAGCAGTCCCGAGGGACTATTCAATGAGCAGTTCTTC,CASSPEGLFNEQFF
TRBV9,TRBD2,TRBJ2-3,few,15,TGTGCCAGCAGCTCCGAGGGACTAGCGGTGGATACGCAGTATTTT,CASSSEGLAVDTQYF
TRBV7-9,.,TRBJ1-1,many,14,TGTGCCAGCAGCTCCCCCGGAGCAGGGCACGTAGCTTTCTTT,CASSSPGAGHVAFF
TRBV4-3,TRBD1,TRBJ1-2,.,14,TGCGCCAGCAGCCAAGTGGGGACAGATTATGGCTACACCTTC,CASSQVGTDYGYTF
TRBV7-3,.,TRBJ2-7,many,16,TGTGCCAGCAGCCCGAATGGGCTGGGTCCGATCTACGAGCAGTACTTC,CASSPNGLGPIYEQYF
TRBV4-3,.,TRBJ1-2,.,14,TGCGCCAGCAGCCAAGACCTAGTCCCCTATGGCTACACCTTC,CASSQDLVPYGYTF
TRBV19,.,TRBJ1-1,few,14,TGTGCCAGTAGAAGGGGAGATTTGAACACTGAAGCTTTCTTT,CASRRGDLNTEAFF
TRBV29-1,TRBD1,TRBJ1-4,many,13,TGCAGCGTTTTACAGGGGGTTAATGAAAAACTGTTTTTT,CSVLQGVNEKLFF
TRBV7-9,TRBD1,TRBJ2-7,few,15,TGTGCCAGCAGTTCACTAGGGGGACAGCTGGGCGAGCAGTACTTC,CASSSLGGQLGEQYF
TRBV5-1,TRBD2,TRBJ2-5,many,15,TGCGCCAGCAGCTATAGCGGGGGGCCTCAAGAGACCCAGTACTTC,CASSYSGGPQETQYF
TRBV27,.,TRBJ1-5,.,18,TGTGCCAGCAGTTTTTGGGGGCAAGGGGGTACTAGCAATCAGCCCCAGCATTTT,CASSFWGQGGTSNQPQHF
TRBV27,.,TRBJ1-4,many,13,TGTGCCAGCAGTGCGGGGGACGGCGAAAAACTGTTTTTT,CASSAGDGEKLFF
TRBV28,.,TRBJ2-7,many,21,TGTGCCAGCACTATCCGGGGCTTAGGCCTCCCCGAGGTGACCCGGGGTTACGAGCAGTACTTC,CASTIRGLGLPEVTRGYEQYF
TRBV2,.,TRBJ1-2,few,14,TGTGCCAGCAGGACTAGGGGGGACCTCTATGGCTACACCTTC,CASRTRGDLYGYTF
TRBV14,.,TRBJ1-1,many,16,TGTGCCAGCAGCCAAACGTTCGGGCATTATAGCCTTGAAGCTTTCTTT,CASSQTFGHYSLEAFF